These 29 T cell receptor beta chains were all obtained from the same sample, sequenced in a study of breast tumors, draining lymph nodes, adjacent tissues. Axillary draining lymph nodes of breast cancer patients supplied the node samples. TCRdb re-called the multiplex PCR reads through MiXCR, storing one row per CDR3 protein. The sample contains roughly 130,000 distinct CDR3 sequences, less than 35% of which appear only once. The sample was axillary lymph node tissue. The receptors derive from a female donor with breast cancer. Some clones in this sample may be carry-over from other donors' samples.

The table lists this clonotype with many counts. This chain uses TRBV5-8 with TRBJ2-7; 10 bases map to TRBD1. Germline CDR1 and CDR2: SGHTS and YDEGEE. V was clipped by 4 bases and J by 9 bases; unmatched bases: 7. The CDR3 contains 13 residues. CDR3 sequence (DNA): TGTGCCAGCAGCCCAGACAGGGGGCAGGTGCAGTACTTC. Translation gives CASSPDRGQVQYF.

This clonotype has at least ten counts. The chain carries TRBV19 and TRBJ1-4; a weak D match, TRBD1 (6 bases). V was shortened by 9 bases and J by 4 bases, with 9 bases between the two germline ends. Germline-derived CDR1 and CDR2 are LNHDA and SQIVND (reference sequence). CDR3 length: 12 residues. The CDR3 DNA is TGTGCCAGCAAGGACAGTAATGAAAAACTGTTTTTT. Protein: CASKDSNEKLFF.

This clonotype was detected ten times or more. V gene TRBV20-1 combines with J gene TRBJ2-3; 7 bases are a match to TRBD2. V shed 3 bases and J 6 bases; nucleotides not matched to a gene: 9. The CDR3 covers 14 residues. Germline CDR1 reads DFQATT; CDR2 reads SNEGSKA (reference sequence). The CDR3 bases are TGCAGTGCTAGCCACGGGGGGTGGACGGATACGCAGTATTTT. Its protein product is CSASHGGWTDTQYF.

The sample holds many counts of this clonotype. This sequence joins TRBV20-1 and TRBJ1-5; no firm D call. In germline, CDR1 is DFQATT, CDR2 SNEGSKA (reference sequence). This CDR3 spans 12 amino acids. Trimming removed 5 bases at V and 2 bases at J, with 7 bases between. The CDR3 spells CSAGTGNQPQHF. CDR3 coding DNA: TGCAGTGCTGGCACAGGCAATCAGCCCCAGCATTTT.

On this clonotype: The CDR3 carries no conserved terminal phenylalanine or tryptophan, so it likely arises from a read error. The chain is built from TRBV12-3 or TRBV12-4 and TRBJ1-2, with 7 bases matching TRBD1. After removal of 5 bases from V and 9 bases from J, the junction contained 3 bases not matched to a gene. This CDR3 is 11 amino acids long. The chain's CDR3 is CASSRQGSYTY. The CDR3, as DNA: TGTGCCAGCAGTCGACAGGGTAGCTACACCTAC.

Ten or more counts support this clonotype. The V call is TRBV6-5, the J call TRBJ2-3; 10 positions match TRBD1. With 4 bases clipped from V and 1 base from J, the junction kept 11 bases outside the gene matches. This CDR3 is 18 amino acids long. Per the germline V gene, CDR1 is MNHEY and CDR2 is SVGAGI. CDR3 protein: CASSSGTGVRDGTDTQYF. CDR3 DNA: TGTGCCAGCAGTTCCGGGACAGGGGTTCGGGACGGCACAGATACGCAGTATTTT.

About this clonotype: At one end, the junction sequence differs from germline, possibly due to a read error. This chain connects TRBV6-5 to TRBJ2-2; possibly TRBD2 for D (5 bases). The CDR3 runs to 16 residues. Germline CDR1 and CDR2: MNHEY and SVGAGI. CDR3 coding DNA: TGTGCCAGCAGTCACTCGATGTTCGGGGTTGGCGGGGAGCTGTTTTTT. It yields the protein CASSHSMFGVGGELFF.

This clonotype was picked up a small number of times. A much larger clonotype is one base distant, so this may be a read error. The chain recombines TRBV6-6 with TRBJ2-5, with D possibly being TRBD1 (6 bases). This CDR3 comprises 13 residues. Germline lookup yields CDR1 MNHNY and CDR2 SVGAGI (reference sequence). The V gene lost 11 bases and the J gene lost 2 bases, with 15 bases spanning the gap. This CDR3 reads CAAKHREQETQYF. CDR3 nucleotide sequence: TGTGCCGCTAAGCACAGGGAACAAGAGACCCAGTACTTC.

This clonotype was seen many times. V is TRBV20-1 and J is TRBJ2-3, with TRBD1 as a possible D gene (7 bases). Germline V gives CDR1 DFQATT, CDR2 SNEGSKA (reference sequence). The CDR3 extends over 15 amino acids. The V end lost 3 bases, the J end lost 2 bases, and 15 bases lay between the germline ends. In DNA form, the CDR3 reads TGCAGTGCTAGGGAACAGGGGACTTACACAGATACGCAGTATTTT. Protein product: CSAREQGTYTDTQYF.

The chain couples TRBV7-9 to TRBJ2-7; the D call may be TRBD1 or TRBD2 (6 bases each). The CDR3 has 19 amino acids. V was clipped by 0 bases and J by 3 bases, with 24 bases between them. CDR1 is SEHNR and CDR2 is FQNEAQ in the germline V gene (reference sequence). The DNA for the CDR3 is TGTGCCAGCAGCTTAGCGGTGACAGGACTAAAGAGGGCCCACTACGAGCAGTACGTC. The encoded protein is CASSLAVTGLKRAHYEQYV.

This clonotype has a count of ten or more. For the CDR3, the DNA is TGTGCCAGCAGTTACTCGTATACGACCGGGGAGCTGTTTTTT. Translated: CASSYSYTTGELFF. The rearrangement uses TRBV6-2 or TRBV6-3 and TRBJ2-2; D is uncertain. Trimming stripped 0 bases from V and 5 bases from J, with 7 bases between. From germline, CDR1 is MNHEY and CDR2 SVGEGT. The CDR3 sequence is 14 residues long.

This clonotype showed up just a few times. A much larger clone is a single base away; this may be a read error. The rearrangement joins TRBV19 to TRBJ2-7; the D gene is possibly TRBD2 (6 bases). Trimming pared 7 bases from V and 2 bases from J, leaving 18 bases between. The CDR3 runs 15 residues. Germline V gene lookup returns CDR1 LNHDA and CDR2 SQIVND (reference sequence). In DNA, the CDR3 is TGTGCCAGTACTCTGTGGAGGGTTATCACCTACGAGCAGTACTTC. Translation gives CASTLWRVITYEQYF.

Points on this clonotype: A read error may be the cause here, since a much bigger clone is one base away. V is TRBV6-1 and J is TRBJ2-7, with unresolved D. Trimming left V 5 bases short and J 3 bases short, with 11 bases between. The germline V gene has CDR1 MNHNS and CDR2 SASEGT. There are 13 residues in the CDR3. The CDR3 DNA is TGTGCCAGCAGTCTGTTGTCAGACTACGAGCAGTACTTC. It is translated as CASSLLSDYEQYF.

Concerning this clonotype itself: Being one base from a much bigger clone, this may be a read error. The gene calls are TRBV6-6 and TRBJ1-5; D is unresolved. The CDR3 runs 15 residues. Deletions cut 5 bases from V and 0 bases from J, with 11 bases between. Germline CDR1 and CDR2: MNHNY and SVGAGI (reference sequence). CDR3 sequence reads: CASSHLGYSNQPQHF. For the CDR3, the DNA is TGTGCCAGCAGTCACTTAGGCTATAGCAATCAGCCCCAGCATTTT.

The J gene is TRBJ2-5, the V gene TRBV15; 7 bases align to TRBD2. The CDR3 extends over 16 amino acids. CDR1 and CDR2 (germline): LNHNV, YYDKDF (reference sequence). V shed 3 bases and J 5 bases; nucleotides not matched to a gene: 12. The CDR3 loop is CATSRVGTNLYETQYF. The CDR3 coding sequence is TGTGCCACCAGCAGGGTAGGGACTAACCTTTACGAGACCCAGTACTTC.

This clonotype was seen a handful of times. V and J are TRBV28 and TRBJ2-1, with 9 bases lining up with TRBD2. The germline gives CDR1 MDHEN, CDR2 SYDVKM. The CDR3 consists of 14 residues. The V gene end was trimmed by 9 bases and the J gene end by 6 bases; junction bases not matched to a gene: 9. The CDR3 DNA reads TGTGCCAGGAATACTAGCGGGTTTTGCAATGAGCAGTTCTTC. Encoded protein: CARNTSGFCNEQFF.

This clonotype was observed at least ten times. The chain combines TRBV9 with TRBJ2-3; D may be TRBD1 or TRBD2 (5 bases each). This CDR3 is built from 15 residues. CDR1 SGDLS and CDR2 YYNGEE come from the germline V gene. Between the trimmed V and J ends, which lost 0 bases and 4 bases, there was a span of 12 bases. The CDR3: CASSVAMGVADTQYF. Here the CDR3 DNA reads TGTGCCAGCAGCGTAGCTATGGGGGTGGCAGATACGCAGTATTTT. The full variable domain, in which reference TRBV9 and TRBJ2-3 provide the parts outside the CDR3, is DSGVTQTPKHLITATGQRVTLRCSPRSGDLSVYWYQQSLDQGLQFLIQYYNGEERAKGNILERFSAQQFPDLHSELNLSSLELGDSALYFCASSVAMGVADTQYFGPGTRLTVL.

At least ten counts were recorded for this clonotype. The chain recombines TRBV4-3 with TRBJ1-2; D is undetermined. The V end was cut by 1 base, the J end by 5 bases, with 14 bases between. The CDR3 runs 15 residues. In germline, CDR1 is LGHNA, CDR2 YSLEER. The CDR3 region is CASSQVAGIRYGYTF. CDR3 bases: TGCGCCAGCAGCCAAGTAGCGGGGATAAGGTATGGCTACACCTTC.

This clonotype showed up just a few times. This sequence joins TRBV18 and TRBJ1-2, with TRBD1 matching 7 bases. Looked up from germline, CDR1 is KGHSH and CDR2 is LQKENI. The CDR3 length is 17 residues. V lost 3 bases and J lost 8; bases outside the gene matches: 18. CDR3 DNA sequence: TGTGCCAGCTCACCTATCACTCTACAGGGGCCGTCTAGAGGCTACACCTTC. Protein product: CASSPITLQGPSRGYTF. Drawing the rest from reference TRBV18 and TRBJ1-2, the complete variable domain is NAGVMQNPRHLVRRRGQEARLRCSPMKGHSHVYWYRQLPEEGLKFMVYLQKENIIDESGMPKERFSAEFPKEGPSILRIQQVVRGDSAAYFCASSPITLQGPSRGYTFGSGTRLTVV.

A single count supports this clonotype. The V gene is TRBV15, the J gene TRBJ2-3; D is possibly TRBD2 (6 bases). Germline assignment: CDR1 LNHNV and CDR2 YYDKDF (reference sequence). V was pared by 0 bases and J by 7 bases, with 14 bases between. The CDR3 covers 15 residues. The CDR3 nucleotides read TGTGCCACCAGCAGAGATCTTTTAGGGAGGAATACGCAGTATTTT. Translating gives CATSRDLLGRNTQYF.

This clonotype was recorded many times. V is TRBV28 and J is TRBJ1-2; maybe TRBD1 (5 bases). Trimming cost V 5 bases and J 4 bases, with 14 bases left between them. CDR1 is MDHEN and CDR2 is SYDVKM in the germline V gene. There are 14 residues in the CDR3. The CDR3 is CASSPALGGYGYTF. CDR3 DNA sequence: TGTGCCAGCAGTCCCGCTTTGGGGGGCTATGGCTACACCTTC.

The chain combines TRBV28 with TRBJ1-5; D is unclear. The germline CDR1 and CDR2 sequences are MDHEN and SYDVKM. This CDR3 is 12 amino acids long. V lost 2 bases, J lost 6 bases, and 5 bases lay in between. The CDR3 DNA reads TGTGCCAGCAGTTTAGGGTCTCAGCCCCAGCATTTT. Its protein product is CASSLGSQPQHF.

The CDR3 coding sequence is TGTGCCATCAGCCAGACAGGGAGCACAGATACGCAGTATTTT. It codes for CAISQTGSTDTQYF. V gene TRBV28 combines with J gene TRBJ2-3; 7 nucleotides agree with TRBD1. In germline, CDR1 is MDHEN, CDR2 SYDVKM. The CDR3 extends over 14 amino acids. Trimming removed 10 bases from V and 0 bases from J; junction bases left unmatched: 7.

This clonotype was seen repeatedly, ten times or more. A single base separates this from a much larger clone, so it may be a read error. The chain employs TRBV11-2 and TRBJ2-7, with 8 bases that match TRBD1. Trimming cost V 3 bases and J 7 bases; bases outside gene matches: 8. The CDR3 is 14 amino acids. The germline V gene has CDR1 SGHAT and CDR2 FQNNGV. The DNA for the CDR3 is TGTGCCAGCAGCTTCGGACAGGGCTCACGGGAGCAGTACGTC. It encodes CASSFGQGSREQYV.

Ten or more counts support this clonotype. The V gene is TRBV12-3 or TRBV12-4, the J gene TRBJ2-1; tentatively, D is TRBD1 or TRBD2 (5 bases each). The CDR3 runs to 12 residues. V gave up 5 bases and J gave up 8 bases, with 10 bases separating them. The CDR3 coding sequence is TGTGCCAGCAGTCAGAGGGGCGATGAGCAGTTCTTC. This codes for CASSQRGDEQFF.

This chain uses TRBV5-1 with TRBJ2-7; 15 bases fit TRBD2. The CDR3 sequence is 18 residues long. Germline trimming cut 4 bases from V and 7 bases from J; bases unmatched to any gene: 15. Germline V gene sequence: CDR1 SGHRS, CDR2 YFSETQ. This chain's CDR3 is CASSPRGTSGGHYNEQYV. The CDR3 bases are TGCGCCAGCAGCCCGAGGGGGACTAGCGGGGGGCACTACAATGAGCAGTACGTC.

This clonotype has a count of ten or more. The rearrangement uses TRBV7-9 and TRBJ2-3; 7 bases align to TRBD1. CDR3 size: 15 residues. Germline V lookup: CDR1 SEHNR, CDR2 FQNEAQ (reference sequence). The V gene end was trimmed by 4 bases and the J gene end by 2 bases; junction bases not matched to a gene: 6. The CDR3 nucleotides read TGTGCCAGCAGCTCCGGGACAGCTAACACAGATACGCAGTATTTT. Its translation is CASSSGTANTDTQYF.

As to this clonotype: As the CDR3 is not closed by the conserved phenylalanine or tryptophan, this likely results from a read error. This chain joins TRBV15 and TRBJ2-1, with D perhaps matching TRBD1 or TRBD2 (6 bases each). V was clipped by 1 base and J by 7 bases, with 17 bases between them. Germline CDR1 LNHNV, CDR2 YYDKDF (reference sequence). The CDR3 runs to 16 residues. The CDR3 DNA sequence: TGTGCCACCAGCAGAGCGGAGGGGGTTTGGCTGAATGAGCAGTTCTTG. Protein sequence: CATSRAEGVWLNEQFL.

Ten or more counts support this clonotype. The V call is TRBV5-6, the J call TRBJ1-2, with D possibly matching TRBD1 (5 bases). The CDR3 is 13 amino acids. V dropped 2 bases and J dropped 4 bases, with 9 bases sitting between them. Germline-derived CDR1 and CDR2 are SGHDT and YYEEEE. The CDR3 sequence is CASSFSQGYGYTF. In DNA form, the CDR3 reads TGTGCCAGCAGCTTCAGTCAGGGCTATGGCTACACCTTC. The entire variable domain, with the rest obtained from reference TRBV5-6 and TRBJ1-2, is as follows: DAGVTQSPTHLIKTRGQQVTLRCSPKSGHDTVSWYQQALGQGPQFIFQYYEEEERQRGNFPDRFSGHQFPNYSSELNVNALLLGDSALYLCASSFSQGYGYTFGSGTRLTVV.